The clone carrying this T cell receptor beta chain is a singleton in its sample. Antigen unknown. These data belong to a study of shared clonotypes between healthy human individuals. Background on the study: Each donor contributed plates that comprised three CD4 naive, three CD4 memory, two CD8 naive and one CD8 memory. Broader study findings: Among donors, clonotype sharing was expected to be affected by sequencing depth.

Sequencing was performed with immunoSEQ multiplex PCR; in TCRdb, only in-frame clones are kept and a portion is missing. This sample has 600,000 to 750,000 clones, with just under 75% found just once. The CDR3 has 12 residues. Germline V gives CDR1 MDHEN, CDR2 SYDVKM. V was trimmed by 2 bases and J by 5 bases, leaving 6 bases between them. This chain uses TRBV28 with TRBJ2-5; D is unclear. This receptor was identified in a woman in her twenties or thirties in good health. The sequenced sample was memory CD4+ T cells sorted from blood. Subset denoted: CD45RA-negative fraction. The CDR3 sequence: CASSLAPETQYF. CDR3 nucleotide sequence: TGTGCCAGCAGTTTAGCCCCCGAGACCCAGTACTTC.